Listed below are T cell receptor beta chains from one sample, sequenced in a study of T cell repertoires in cytomegalovirus infection. These receptors have no identified antigens. In TCRdb, the reads were re-called with MiXCR into one record per CDR3 protein. In the table there are nearly 700,000 distinct CDR3 sequences, around 32% of which are singletons. This specimen consisted of cultured PBMCs, obtained from culture after CMV antigen stimulation. The receptors stem from a human donor in good health (CMV status not recorded). Some clones in this sample may be carry-over from other donors' samples. Each CDR3 is given with its conserved first and last residue. The D gene is left open where the match is weak. Clone size is shown for a subset of rows, as once, few, many or a class of expanded clone.

TRBJ2-7	TRBV7-9	-	13	-	CASSGPGTPSEYF	TGTGCCAGCAGCGGTCCCGGGACACCGAGTGAGTACTTC
TRBJ1-2	TRBV7-9	-	15	-	CASSLVSGFNYGYTF	TGTGCCAGCAGCTTAGTTTCAGGATTTAACTATGGCTACACCTTC
TRBJ1-3	TRBV28	-	13	many	CASSRPPGNTIYF	TGTGCCAGCAGCCGTCCTCCTGGAAACACCATATATTTT
TRBJ2-7	TRBV6-2/TRBV6-3	-	18	-	CASSYALNPARSSYEQYF	TGTGCCAGCAGTTACGCCTTGAATCCCGCGCGTAGCTCCTACGAGCAGTACTTC
TRBJ2-7	TRBV6-6	TRBD2	17	-	CASSYSRPAGASYEQYF	TGTGCCAGCAGTTACTCGAGGCCAGCGGGAGCCTCCTACGAGCAGTACTTC
TRBJ2-1	TRBV7-2	TRBD2	15	-	CASSLGGGVANEQFF	TGTGCCAGCAGCTTGGGCGGGGGGGTTGCCAATGAGCAGTTCTTC
TRBJ2-3	TRBV27	TRBD2	16	-	CASSLEFLAGRGTQYF	TGTGCCAGCAGTTTAGAATTCCTAGCGGGACGAGGTACGCAGTATTTT
TRBJ1-1	TRBV6-5	-	12	-	CASSYSRGVAFF	TGTGCCAGCAGTTACTCGAGGGGTGTAGCTTTCTTT
TRBJ1-5	TRBV12-5	-	12	-	CASGLIGQPQHF	TGTGCTAGTGGTTTAATAGGCCAGCCCCAGCATTTT
TRBJ2-3	TRBV15	TRBD2	15	-	CATSSPAGSTDTQYF	TGTGCCACCAGCAGTCCAGCGGGGAGCACAGATACGCAGTATTTT
TRBJ1-4	TRBV18	TRBD1	14	once	CASSPGTEYEKLFF	TGTGCCAGCTCACCAGGGACAGAATATGAAAAACTGTTTTTT
TRBJ2-1	TRBV29-1	-	13	-	CSVELRGRNEQFF	TGCAGCGTTGAACTCAGGGGTCGCAATGAGCAGTTCTTC
TRBJ2-3	TRBV20-1	-	16	-	CSARPGEGMGTDTQYF	TGCAGTGCTAGGCCCGGAGAAGGTATGGGCACAGATACGCAGTATTTT
TRBJ2-1	TRBV7-2	-	15	-	CASRSGVSSYNEQFF	TGTGCCAGCAGGTCAGGGGTGAGCTCCTACAATGAGCAGTTCTTC
TRBJ2-3	TRBV29-1	-	12	-	CSARTDTDTQYF	TGCAGCGCGAGGACAGACACAGATACGCAGTATTTT